The rows below give T cell receptor beta chains drawn from one sample of a study of blood T cell repertoires in COVID-19. Using immunoSEQ multiplex PCR, the repertoire was profiled, and TCRdb retains in-frame clones only, with some absent. The data show about 300,000 clones, 70% to 90% seen once. The source material was peripheral blood. These receptors all stem from a man aged 65-85 years with acute or convalescent COVID-19. CDR3s include the opening cysteine and the closing phenylalanine or tryptophan.

J gene,V gene,CDR3 length,CDR3 protein
TRBJ2-1,TRBV5-1,16,CASSSTGQGGHNEQFF
TRBJ1-1,TRBV6-4,13,CASSDSTGVRAFF
TRBJ2-1,TRBV7-2,14,CASSLAGGHDEQFF
TRBJ1-3,TRBV9,12,CASAGGRNTIYF
TRBJ2-1,TRBV3-1/TRBV3-2,16,CASSRGGSGSYNEQFF
TRBJ1-2,TRBV6-1,14,CASSEVGGGAGYTF
TRBJ2-1,TRBV5-8,17,CASSFRISGSSYNEQFF
TRBJ1-1,TRBV5-6,15,CASSFPQGWYTEAFF
TRBJ2-5,TRBV28,14,CASSPWREGETQYF
TRBJ1-2,TRBV7-9,13,CASSLDRDDGYTF
TRBJ2-7,TRBV2,13,CASSEGGTGRQYF
TRBJ1-2,TRBV3-1/TRBV3-2,14,CASSPRGQNYGYTF
TRBJ1-2,TRBV27,13,CASYSPGYYGYTF
TRBJ1-6,TRBV2,15,CASSGQGSRNSPLHF
TRBJ2-5,TRBV3-1/TRBV3-2,13,CASSRGQSGTQYF
TRBJ2-1,TRBV30,17,CAWSTQGGRVRYNEQFF
TRBJ2-1,TRBV6-5,14,CASSLSQGRVREFF
TRBJ1-1,TRBV9,14,CASSVGTGGTEAFF
TRBJ2-5,TRBV2,14,CASSWTSGRETQYF
TRBJ2-3,TRBV28,15,CASSPTGTSSDTQYF
TRBJ2-7,TRBV5-4,18,CASSSGGPTGSGSYEQYF
TRBJ1-2,TRBV28,14,CASSLVGGGRGYTF
TRBJ1-2,TRBV7-2,15,CASSSGQPGNYGYTF
TRBJ2-2,TRBV9,13,CASSVAGNGELFF
TRBJ2-7,TRBV7-6,15,CASSLGSGGPYEQYF
TRBJ1-3,TRBV7-2,16,CASSLVGGSSGNTIYF
TRBJ1-3,TRBV5-1,15,CASSLDTTSGNTIYF
TRBJ2-3,TRBV9,17,CASSVLTGLAATDTQYF
TRBJ2-2,TRBV28,15,CASHTAGANTGELFF
TRBJ1-5,TRBV28,14,CASSPGTVSQPQHF
TRBJ2-5,TRBV11-2,13,CASSRGLQETQYF
TRBJ1-1,TRBV28,15,CASTSLAGLNTEAFF
TRBJ2-5,TRBV11-2,14,CASSLGQAKETQYF
TRBJ2-5,TRBV5-1,14,CASSLAIRQETQYF
TRBJ2-2,TRBV6-1,16,CASSVRDRDLSGELFF
TRBJ2-3,TRBV7-6,15,CASSLGTSGSDTQYF
TRBJ2-4,TRBV28,15,CASSTGYVGKNIQYF
TRBJ1-2,TRBV3-1/TRBV3-2,14,CASSLNRGRGGYTF
TRBJ1-1,TRBV30,15,CAWSLTGGDYTEAFF
TRBJ2-7,TRBV5-6,13,CARPQANSYEQYF
TRBJ2-5,TRBV7-2,15,CASSLALGLQETQYF
TRBJ2-7,TRBV5-1,15,CASSFRDSAAYEQYF
TRBJ2-2,TRBV3-1/TRBV3-2,14,CASSPDRVAGELFF